Listed below are T cell receptor beta chains from one sample, sequenced in a study of cytomegalovirus exposure and HLA in healthy donors. Using immunoSEQ multiplex PCR, the repertoire was profiled, and TCRdb retains in-frame clones only, with some absent. The sample contains fewer than 110,000 clones, about 72% of which appear only once. The sequencing input was PBMCs. The receptor source for this set is a man younger than 30 in good health and CMV-seronegative. CDR3s include the opening cysteine and the closing phenylalanine or tryptophan. Each record gives: V gene, D gene, J gene, clone size, CDR3 protein, CDR3 DNA. A D gene is named only where the DNA matches it firmly. Not all rows give a size; the values are once, few, many and, for expanded clones, a class.

TRBV19	.	TRBJ2-1	.	CASTLGGAYNEQFF	TGTGCCAGTACACTCGGAGGGGCCTACAATGAGCAGTTCTTC
TRBV5-4	.	TRBJ2-5	.	CASSPRSGSQETQYF	TGTGCCAGCAGCCCCCGGTCGGGGAGCCAAGAGACCCAGTACTTC
TRBV28	TRBD2	TRBJ2-7	.	CASSKLAGVYEQYF	TGTGCCAGCAGTAAACTAGCGGGGGTCTACGAGCAGTACTTC
TRBV6-4	.	TRBJ1-5	many	CASSTMTQRGQPQHF	TGTGCCAGCAGTACGATGACCCAGCGGGGTCAGCCCCAGCATTTT
TRBV5-5	.	TRBJ1-4	many	CASLRDLNEKLFF	TGTGCCAGCCTCAGGGATTTAAATGAAAAACTGTTTTTT
TRBV11-2	.	TRBJ1-6	.	CASSPRSLKQGSYNSPLHF	TGTGCCAGCAGCCCCCGCAGCCTTAAACAGGGTTCCTATAATTCACCCCTCCACTTT
TRBV9	.	TRBJ1-2	once	CASSVLAGGIYGYTF	TGTGCCAGCAGCGTCCTGGCGGGGGGGATATATGGCTACACCTTC
TRBV7-2	.	TRBJ2-4	.	CASSQGAGVSIQYF	TGTGCCAGCAGCCAGGGCGCAGGGGTGAGCATTCAGTACTTC
TRBV7-7	.	TRBJ2-7	.	CASSLGEGSYEQYF	TGTGCTAGCAGCTTAGGTGAGGGCTCCTACGAGCAGTACTTC
TRBV5-4	.	TRBJ2-7	once	CASSSRDFYEQYF	TGTGCCAGCAGCTCTCGGGACTTTTACGAGCAGTACTTC
TRBV19	.	TRBJ1-2	.	CASSIEGNYGYTF	TGTGCCAGTAGTATTGAGGGAAACTATGGCTACACCTTC
TRBV4-1	.	TRBJ2-2	.	CASSQDRVAGELFF	TGCGCCAGCAGCCAAGACAGGGTGGCCGGGGAGCTGTTTTTT